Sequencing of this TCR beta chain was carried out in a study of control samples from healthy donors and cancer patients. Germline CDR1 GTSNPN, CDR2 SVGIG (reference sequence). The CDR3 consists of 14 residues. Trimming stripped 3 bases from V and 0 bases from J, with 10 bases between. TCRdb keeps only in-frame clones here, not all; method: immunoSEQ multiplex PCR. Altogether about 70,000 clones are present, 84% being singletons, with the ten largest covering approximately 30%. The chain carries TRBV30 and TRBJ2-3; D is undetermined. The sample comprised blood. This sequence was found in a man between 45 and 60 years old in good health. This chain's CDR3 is CAWSLPGSTDTQYF. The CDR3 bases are TGTGCCTGGAGCCTCCCGGGCAGCACAGATACGCAGTATTTT.